This TCR beta chain was obtained from a study of cytomegalovirus exposure and HLA in healthy donors. Overall study: The Caucasian-associated ancestry cluster contained 75% to 85% of the 300 to 400 genotyped donors. Study-wide results and caveats: Associated with cytomegalovirus, according to the listing, were 150 to 200 TCR beta chains.

This clone was found a few times. Its target is unknown. Primers for the PCR totalled 60 Vbeta and 13 Jbeta. The protocol was immunoSEQ multiplex PCR, while the TCRdb copy is restricted to in-frame clones and leaves out a portion. This sample has some 140,000 clones, with about four fifths found just once. The sample taken for sequencing was PBMCs. The clonotype comes from a man aged 18 to 29 in good health and CMV-seronegative.

The CDR3, as DNA: TGCGCCAGCAGCCGCACGACTTGGCTTGGATCCTACAATGAGCAGTTCTTC. This translates into CASSRTTWLGSYNEQFF. This sequence joins TRBV5-1 and TRBJ2-1; no reliable D call. With 4 bases removed from V and 1 base from J, the gap between germline ends came to 18 bases. There are 17 residues in the CDR3. Germline V gives CDR1 SGHRS, CDR2 YFSETQ.